The rows below give T cell receptor beta chains drawn from one sample of a study of T cells in Graves' hyperthyroidism and ophthalmopathy. MiXCR, run by TCRdb on the multiplex PCR reads, gives a single entry per CDR3 protein. The sample lists about 59,000 distinct CDR3 sequences, under 70% occurring once. The specimen sequenced was blood. The receptors stem from a woman aged 55-70 years with Graves' ophthalmopathy. Both conserved end residues are part of each CDR3. Fields, in order: D gene, V gene, clone size, J gene, CDR3 protein, CDR3 DNA. The D gene is left open where the match is weak. Rows give clone size only sometimes, using once, few, many, or a class for an expanded clone.

d_call: TRBD1; v_call: TRBV25-1; clone_size: NA; j_call: TRBJ2-1; cdr3_aa: CASSDTGTGLSNEQFF; cdr3_nt: TGTGCCAGCAGTGACACCGGGACAGGTCTCTCCAATGAGCAGTTCTTC
d_call: TRBD1; v_call: TRBV12-3/TRBV12-4; clone_size: NA; j_call: TRBJ2-7; cdr3_aa: CASSFSLTGGGSYEQYF; cdr3_nt: TGTGCCAGCAGTTTCTCACTGACAGGGGGAGGCTCCTACGAGCAGTACTTC
d_call: TRBD1; v_call: TRBV10-3; clone_size: many; j_call: TRBJ1-1; cdr3_aa: CAISVPGQDTEAFF; cdr3_nt: TGTGCCATCAGTGTTCCCGGACAGGACACTGAAGCTTTCTTT
d_call: NA; v_call: TRBV7-6; clone_size: many; j_call: TRBJ1-1; cdr3_aa: CASSLGASGQSEAFF; cdr3_nt: TGTGCCAGCAGCTTAGGGGCGAGCGGACAAAGTGAAGCTTTCTTT
d_call: NA; v_call: TRBV3-1; clone_size: many; j_call: TRBJ1-1; cdr3_aa: CASSQGKEAFF; cdr3_nt: TGTGCCAGCAGCCAGGGGAAGGAAGCTTTCTTT
d_call: TRBD1; v_call: TRBV30; clone_size: many; j_call: TRBJ1-2; cdr3_aa: CAWSTKDRSYYGYTF; cdr3_nt: TGTGCCTGGAGTACAAAGGACAGGTCTTACTATGGCTACACCTTC
d_call: NA; v_call: TRBV20-1; clone_size: NA; j_call: TRBJ2-7; cdr3_aa: CSARDHLRMSYEQYF; cdr3_nt: TGCAGTGCCCGAGATCACCTCAGGATGTCCTACGAGCAGTACTTC
d_call: NA; v_call: TRBV20-1; clone_size: once; j_call: TRBJ2-1; cdr3_aa: CSAPGGDNEQFF; cdr3_nt: TGCAGTGCTCCCGGGGGAGACAATGAGCAGTTCTTC
d_call: TRBD1; v_call: TRBV20-1; clone_size: NA; j_call: TRBJ1-5; cdr3_aa: CSARDGQGVYEHF; cdr3_nt: TGCAGTGCTAGAGATGGCCAGGGGGTCTACGAGCATTTT
d_call: NA; v_call: TRBV19; clone_size: many; j_call: TRBJ1-1; cdr3_aa: CASSLTFRGSVGTEAFF; cdr3_nt: TGTGCCAGTAGCCTGACGTTTAGGGGGTCCGTGGGCACTGAAGCTTTCTTT
d_call: NA; v_call: TRBV7-9; clone_size: NA; j_call: TRBJ1-3; cdr3_aa: CASSQTGDSGYTIYF; cdr3_nt: TGTGCCAGCAGCCAGACAGGTGATAGCGGCTACACCATATATTTT
d_call: TRBD1; v_call: TRBV12-3/TRBV12-4; clone_size: NA; j_call: TRBJ2-5; cdr3_aa: CASSTALTGGETQYF; cdr3_nt: TGTGCCAGCAGTACCGCCTTAACAGGGGGAGAGACCCAGTACTTC
d_call: NA; v_call: TRBV7-3; clone_size: NA; j_call: TRBJ1-3; cdr3_aa: CASSSAGTGNTIYF; cdr3_nt: TGTGCCAGCAGCTCAGCCGGGACAGGAAACACCATATATTTT
d_call: TRBD1; v_call: TRBV5-5; clone_size: many; j_call: TRBJ1-5; cdr3_aa: CASSLLDRVSNQPQHF; cdr3_nt: TGTGCCAGCAGCTTGCTGGACAGGGTTAGCAATCAGCCCCAGCATTTT
d_call: NA; v_call: TRBV5-1; clone_size: NA; j_call: TRBJ1-4; cdr3_aa: CASSLGAGADWNEKLFF; cdr3_nt: TGCGCCAGCAGCTTGGGTGCCGGGGCCGACTGGAATGAAAAACTGTTTTTT
d_call: TRBD2; v_call: TRBV5-1; clone_size: many; j_call: TRBJ2-1; cdr3_aa: CASRNTGLAYNEQFF; cdr3_nt: TGCGCCAGCAGGAATACGGGACTAGCCTACAATGAGCAGTTCTTC
d_call: NA; v_call: TRBV12-3/TRBV12-4; clone_size: once; j_call: TRBJ1-4; cdr3_aa: CASSRPGGLFF; cdr3_nt: TGTGCCAGTTCCAGGCCGGGTGGACTGTTTTTT
d_call: NA; v_call: TRBV12-3/TRBV12-4; clone_size: NA; j_call: TRBJ2-1; cdr3_aa: CASEDTDYNEQFF; cdr3_nt: TGTGCCAGTGAAGACACTGACTACAATGAGCAGTTCTTC
d_call: TRBD2; v_call: TRBV5-1; clone_size: NA; j_call: TRBJ2-1; cdr3_aa: CASSLLVSGGAGYNEQFF; cdr3_nt: TGCGCAAGCAGCTTGTTGGTTAGCGGGGGGGCGGGTTACAATGAGCAGTTCTTC
d_call: NA; v_call: TRBV5-6; clone_size: NA; j_call: TRBJ1-5; cdr3_aa: CASSLSGDHQPQHF; cdr3_nt: TGTGCCAGCAGCTTGTCGGGGGACCATCAGCCCCAGCATTTT
d_call: NA; v_call: TRBV28; clone_size: many; j_call: TRBJ2-1; cdr3_aa: CASSSADPERQFF; cdr3_nt: TGTGCCAGCAGTTCCGCCGACCCTGAGCGGCAGTTCTTC
d_call: TRBD2; v_call: TRBV5-4; clone_size: NA; j_call: TRBJ2-7; cdr3_aa: CASSSRAGGETYEQYF; cdr3_nt: TGTGCCAGCAGTTCCCGAGCGGGGGGGGAAACCTACGAGCAGTACTTC
d_call: TRBD1; v_call: TRBV7-9; clone_size: NA; j_call: TRBJ2-7; cdr3_aa: CASSSVDRDPSYEQYF; cdr3_nt: TGTGCCAGCAGCTCCGTGGACAGGGACCCCTCCTACGAGCAGTACTTC
d_call: NA; v_call: TRBV20-1; clone_size: medium-sized; j_call: TRBJ2-1; cdr3_aa: CSALSGHEQFF; cdr3_nt: TGCAGTGCCCTTAGTGGGCATGAGCAGTTCTTC
d_call: NA; v_call: TRBV20-1; clone_size: NA; j_call: TRBJ1-5; cdr3_aa: CSAPSGTNNQPQHF; cdr3_nt: TGCAGTGCCCCTTCCGGGACCAACAATCAGCCCCAGCATTTT
d_call: NA; v_call: TRBV5-1; clone_size: many; j_call: TRBJ2-3; cdr3_aa: CASSYRVGADTQYF; cdr3_nt: TGCGCCAGCAGCTACAGGGTAGGAGCAGATACGCAGTATTTT
d_call: TRBD1; v_call: TRBV28; clone_size: NA; j_call: TRBJ1-2; cdr3_aa: CASSFPPTGNGYGYTF; cdr3_nt: TGTGCCAGCAGTTTCCCCCCGACAGGGAACGGCTATGGCTACACCTTC
d_call: TRBD1; v_call: TRBV6-4; clone_size: many; j_call: TRBJ2-1; cdr3_aa: CASSSGTGDYNEQFF; cdr3_nt: TGTGCCAGCAGTTCCGGGACAGGGGACTACAATGAGCAGTTCTTC
d_call: TRBD1; v_call: TRBV7-3; clone_size: many; j_call: TRBJ2-1; cdr3_aa: CASSLLGQGENEQFF; cdr3_nt: TGTGCCAGCAGCTTGCTCGGACAGGGGGAAAATGAGCAGTTCTTC
d_call: NA; v_call: TRBV9; clone_size: NA; j_call: TRBJ1-4; cdr3_aa: CASSVTDEKPFF; cdr3_nt: TGTGCTAGCAGCGTTACTGATGAAAAACCGTTTTTT
d_call: TRBD1; v_call: TRBV7-8; clone_size: NA; j_call: TRBJ1-4; cdr3_aa: CASTRDRGEKLFF; cdr3_nt: TGTGCCAGCACAAGGGACAGAGGAGAAAAACTGTTTTTT
d_call: NA; v_call: TRBV12-3/TRBV12-4; clone_size: many; j_call: TRBJ2-5; cdr3_aa: CASSISSYQETQYF; cdr3_nt: TGTGCCAGCAGTATATCTAGCTACCAAGAGACCCAGTACTTC
d_call: NA; v_call: TRBV11-2; clone_size: NA; j_call: TRBJ1-6; cdr3_aa: CASSSMQGSLYSSPLHF; cdr3_nt: TGTGCCAGCAGCTCAATGCAGGGGTCCCTTTATAGTTCACCCCTCCACTTT
d_call: NA; v_call: TRBV20-1; clone_size: many; j_call: TRBJ2-3; cdr3_aa: CSALSGDVTDTQYF; cdr3_nt: TGCAGTGCCCTCTCCGGGGATGTGACAGATACGCAGTATTTT
d_call: NA; v_call: TRBV28; clone_size: many; j_call: TRBJ2-7; cdr3_aa: CASSSPDSSYEQYF; cdr3_nt: TGTGCCAGCAGTTCCCCGGACAGTTCCTACGAGCAGTACTTC
d_call: NA; v_call: TRBV14; clone_size: many; j_call: TRBJ2-3; cdr3_aa: CASSPRTDTQYF; cdr3_nt: TGTGCCAGCAGCCCTCGGACAGATACGCAGTATTTT
d_call: TRBD2; v_call: TRBV12-3/TRBV12-4; clone_size: NA; j_call: TRBJ2-5; cdr3_aa: CASSLRGEGETQYF; cdr3_nt: TGTGCCAGCAGTTTAAGAGGGGAGGGAGAGACCCAGTACTTC
d_call: TRBD2; v_call: TRBV2; clone_size: NA; j_call: TRBJ2-5; cdr3_aa: CASSEGVAGGRKTQYF; cdr3_nt: TGTGCCAGCAGCGAGGGGGTAGCGGGAGGCCGGAAGACCCAGTACTTC
d_call: NA; v_call: TRBV29-1; clone_size: NA; j_call: TRBJ2-6; cdr3_aa: CSVARDGTGANVLAF; cdr3_nt: TGCAGCGTGGCCAGGGATGGCACCGGGGCCAACGTCCTGGCTTTC
d_call: TRBD1; v_call: TRBV5-6; clone_size: many; j_call: TRBJ2-7; cdr3_aa: CASSVWGQGVYEQYF; cdr3_nt: TGTGCCAGCAGCGTATGGGGACAGGGGGTCTACGAGCAGTACTTC
d_call: TRBD2; v_call: TRBV14; clone_size: many; j_call: TRBJ2-1; cdr3_aa: CASSKDVGTINNEQFF; cdr3_nt: TGTGCCAGCAGCAAAGACGTCGGGACTATAAACAATGAGCAGTTCTTC
d_call: NA; v_call: TRBV20-1; clone_size: NA; j_call: TRBJ2-3; cdr3_aa: CSASGSRGSADTQYF; cdr3_nt: TGCAGTGCTAGCGGGAGTAGGGGGTCGGCAGATACGCAGTATTTT
d_call: NA; v_call: TRBV6-6; clone_size: NA; j_call: TRBJ1-2; cdr3_aa: CASSTSNYGCTF; cdr3_nt: TGTGCCAGCAGTACTTCAAACTATGGCTGCACCTTC
d_call: NA; v_call: TRBV9; clone_size: many; j_call: TRBJ2-6; cdr3_aa: CASSVEWKIGANVLTF; cdr3_nt: TGTGCCAGCAGCGTAGAGTGGAAGATTGGGGCCAACGTCCTGACTTTC
d_call: NA; v_call: TRBV19; clone_size: medium-sized; j_call: TRBJ1-1; cdr3_aa: CASSKADAMNTEAFF; cdr3_nt: TGTGCCAGTAGTAAAGCAGACGCCATGAACACTGAAGCTTTCTTT
d_call: NA; v_call: TRBV7-9; clone_size: medium-sized; j_call: TRBJ2-1; cdr3_aa: CASSYNEQFF; cdr3_nt: TGTGCCAGCAGTTACAATGAGCAGTTCTTC